This TCR beta chain is from a study of blood T cell repertoires in COVID-19. The authors' processing: Estimation of nucleated cell counts relied on the amplification of reference gene primers. Repertoires were generated with immunoSEQ multiplex PCR, while TCRdb's copy carries only in-frame clones and drops some. V and J calls and clone size are copied from that table; D and trimming were computed from the DNA. The sample lists approximately 270,000 clones, approximately 83% occurring once. Germline-derived CDR1 and CDR2 are SGHRS and YFSETQ. V shed 7 bases, J shed 5 bases, and the junction held 7 bases outside the gene matches. The CDR3 has 15 amino acids. All enrollees were about 18 to 89 years old and from roughly 22 US areas. Participants reported their clinical history, and cohort assignment relied on those reports. Two consecutive negative NP/OP PCR tests, clearance, or resolved symptoms defined Cohort 3 recovery.

The source is a woman in her thirties who had recovered from COVID-19. Sequenced sample: PBMCs or T cells enriched from blood (not recorded which). The chain combines TRBV5-1 with TRBJ2-3, with 13 bases fitting TRBD2. As DNA, the CDR3 is TGCGCCAGCCGAACTAGCGGGGGGGCGGAAGATACGCAGTATTTT. Its protein is CASRTSGGAEDTQYF.